The 26 T cell receptor beta chains listed next were all sequenced from one sample in a study of metastatic and nonmetastatic thyroid tumors. MiXCR reprocessed the PCR reads for TCRdb. The sample contains 40,000 or so clones, more than 15% of which appear only once. Thyroid surgery was performed in patients who had received no treatment beforehand. The sequenced material came from blood. The receptor set was obtained from a female donor with papillary thyroid cancer or a benign thyroid nodule (not recorded which). Some clones in this sample may be carry-over from other donors' samples.

About this clone: Since a much larger clone is just one base distant, this may be a read error. The chain joins TRBV20-1 to TRBJ2-3; no reliable D call. V was cut by 0 bases and J by 0 bases, with 16 bases left in between. This CDR3 contains 17 residues. Germline lookup yields CDR1 DFQATT and CDR2 SNEGSKA (reference sequence). In DNA form, the CDR3 reads TGCAGTGCTAGAGATACGACGACTGCTACTAGCACAGATACGCAGTATTTT. This encodes CSARDTTTATSTDTQYF.

Concerning this clone: A much larger clone lies a single base off, so this may be a read error. The chain recombines TRBV3-2 with TRBJ2-3; no check of the table's D call, TRBD2, against the DNA was made. TRBV3-2 is labeled a pseudogene. This CDR3 is 18 amino acids long. The CDR3 protein is CANSPPWGSGPSTDTQYF. Here the CDR3 DNA reads TGTGCCAACAGCCCCCCGTGGGGTAGCGGGCCTAGCACAGATACGCAGTATTTT.

This clone appeared many times. The chain carries TRBV5-1 and TRBJ1-3; TRBD1 might be the D (5 bases). V was cut by 0 bases and J by 1 base, with 14 bases left in between. Germline V gene lookup returns CDR1 SGHRS and CDR2 YFSETQ. This CDR3 contains 17 residues. The CDR3, as DNA: TGCGCCAGCAGCTTGGGTCCAGGGTTCATGTCTGGAAACACCATATATTTT. Translating it yields CASSLGPGFMSGNTIYF.

This clone was counted a single time. At one end the junction does not follow the germline gene, possibly because of a read error. The V and J genes are TRBV3-1 and TRBJ2-2; D is possibly TRBD1 (5 bases). CDR1 is LGHDT and CDR2 is YNNKEL in the germline V gene (reference sequence). The CDR3 has 15 residues. The CDR3 region has the DNA TGTGCCAGCATCCAAGGAACCCAGGGTACCGGGGAGCTGTTTTTT. This encodes CASIQGTQGTGELFF. The complete variable domain, with remaining parts taken from reference TRBV3-1 and TRBJ2-2, reads DTAVSQTPKYLVTQMGNDKSIKCEQNLGHDTMYWYKQDSKKFLKIMFSYNNKELIINETVPNRFSPKSPDKAHLNLHINSLELGDSAVYFCASIQGTQGTGELFFGEGSRLTVL.

Within the sample, this clone is medium-sized. The J gene is TRBJ2-7, the V gene TRBV19; TRBD1 is a possible D gene (6 bases). CDR3 length: 14 residues. Germline lookup yields CDR1 LNHDA and CDR2 SQIVND (reference sequence). Trimming took off 8 bases at V and 0 bases at J, with 14 bases between the two ends. The chain's CDR3 is CASSGTTSSYEQYF. CDR3 nucleotide sequence: TGTGCCAGTTCCGGGACAACGAGCTCCTACGAGCAGTACTTC.

Many counts were recorded for this clone. The chain is built from TRBV19 and TRBJ1-5, with D uncertain. Deletions cut 0 bases from V and 7 bases from J, with 4 bases between. CDR1 LNHDA and CDR2 SQIVND come from the germline V gene (reference sequence). The CDR3 spans 12 residues. As DNA, the CDR3 is TGTGCCAGTAGTATAGAAGCCCAGCCCCAGCATTTT. This sequence encodes CASSIEAQPQHF. Together with reference TRBV19 and TRBJ1-5, the CDR3 gives the full variable domain: DGGITQSPKYLFRKEGQNVTLSCEQNLNHDAMYWYRQDPGQGLRLIYYSQIVNDFQKGDIAEGYSVSREKKESFPLTVTSAQKNPTAFYLCASSIEAQPQHFGDGTRLSIL.

There are many counts of this clone. The V call is TRBV10-1, the J call TRBJ2-3, with 7 bases matching TRBD2. V lost 0 bases to trimming and J lost 3 bases; unmatched junction nucleotides: 3. CDR1 and CDR2 from the germline V gene are WNHNN and SYGVQD (reference sequence). The CDR3 spans 15 residues. The CDR3 sequence: CASSESGAGTDTQYF. CDR3 bases: TGCGCCAGCAGTGAGTCGGGAGCGGGAACAGATACGCAGTATTTT.

This clone was observed many times. The rearrangement joins TRBV6-2 or TRBV6-3 to TRBJ2-1; TRBD1 matches 7 bases. This CDR3 has 13 amino acids. Losses at the gene ends were 2 bases for V and 9 bases for J; bases not matched to a gene: 4. Germline assignment: CDR1 MNHEY and CDR2 SVGEGT. The CDR3 region has the DNA TGTGCCAGCAGTTACGACAGGGCAGGTGAGCAGTTCTTC. Amino acid sequence: CASSYDRAGEQFF.

This clone was observed at least ten times. CDR3 residues: CSAVGDRASSETQYF. Here the CDR3 DNA reads TGCAGCGCCGTCGGGGACAGGGCGAGTTCGGAGACCCAGTACTTC. The chain has TRBV29-1 and TRBJ2-5; 9 nucleotides agree with TRBD1. V was pared by 7 bases and J by 5 bases, with 14 bases of the junction left unmatched. CDR1 and CDR2 from the germline V gene are SQVTM and ANQGSEA. CDR3 length: 15 amino acids.

This rearrangement joins TRBV20-1 to TRBJ2-7, with TRBD2 matching 8 bases. This CDR3 region has 15 residues. V lost 0 bases to trimming and J lost 1 base; unmatched junction nucleotides: 5. Looked up from germline, CDR1 is DFQATT and CDR2 is SNEGSKA (reference sequence). CDR3 DNA sequence: TGCAGTGCTAGAGATTGCGGGAGGATGTCCTACGAGCAGTACTTC. It translates to CSARDCGRMSYEQYF.

This clone was counted a few times. The chain uses TRBV5-6 and TRBJ1-2; D is unclear. V lost 5 bases, J lost 5 bases, and 22 bases lay in between. CDR1 SGHDT and CDR2 YYEEEE come from the germline V gene. This CDR3 is built from 16 residues. The CDR3 here is CASSFGRFGGDYGYTF. CDR3 coding DNA: TGTGCCAGCAGTTTTGGTCGGTTCGGCGGAGATTATGGCTACACCTTC.

There are many counts of this clone. This rearrangement joins TRBV11-3 to TRBJ2-3, with a weak D call TRBD1 (5 bases). The CDR3 covers 14 residues. The V and J ends lost 3 bases and 3 bases respectively, with 10 bases between them. The germline CDR1 and CDR2 sequences are SGHNT and YENEEA. The CDR3 sequence: CASSFLQGTDTQYF. CDR3 in DNA: TGTGCCAGCAGCTTTTTGCAGGGAACAGATACGCAGTATTTT.

The sample holds many counts of this clone. V is TRBV5-1 and J is TRBJ1-4; D is perhaps TRBD1 (5 bases). Trimming took off 4 bases at V and 0 bases at J, with 13 bases between the two ends. Germline loops: CDR1 SGHRS, CDR2 YFSETQ. This CDR3 is built from 16 residues. The CDR3 sequence: CASSPKDSATNEKLFF. CDR3 nucleotides: TGCGCCAGCAGCCCTAAAGACAGTGCAACTAATGAAAAACTGTTTTTT.

As to this clone: A much larger clone differs by one base, so this may be a read error. The chain employs TRBV15 and TRBJ2-6; TRBD1 is a possible D gene (6 bases). The CDR3 length is 17 residues. Germline assignment: CDR1 LNHNV and CDR2 YYDKDF (reference sequence). The DNA of the CDR3 is TGTGCCACCAGCAGACCAGGACAGCCCTCTGTGGCCAACGTCCTGACTTTC. Translated: CATSRPGQPSVANVLTF.

A word on this clone: Sequence at one end of the junction differs from germline and may be a read error. Other DNA sequences in the same sample also yield this CDR3. The genes are TRBV7-8 and TRBJ1-1; D is possibly TRBD1 (6 bases). CDR1 and CDR2 from the germline V gene are SGHVS and FQNEAQ. CDR3 length equals 13 residues. The CDR3 nucleotides read TGTGCCAGCAGCTTAGTAGGGGACACTGAGGCTTCCTTT. This sequence encodes CASSLVGDTEASF.

The chain joins TRBV9 to TRBJ2-7, with D possibly matching TRBD2 (5 bases). CDR3 length: 13 amino acids. V lost 4 bases to trimming and J lost 3 bases, with 11 bases between them. CDR1 and CDR2 from the germline V gene are SGDLS and YYNGEE. In DNA, the CDR3 is TGTGCCAGCAGCTCGAGCGGAAACTACGAGCAGTACTTC. Encoded protein: CASSSSGNYEQYF. Combining the CDR3 with reference TRBV9 and TRBJ2-7 gives the whole variable domain DSGVTQTPKHLITATGQRVTLRCSPRSGDLSVYWYQQSLDQGLQFLIQYYNGEERAKGNILERFSAQQFPDLHSELNLSSLELGDSALYFCASSSSGNYEQYFGPGTRLTVT.

CDR3 DNA: TGTGCCATCATCCTGGACAGGGGCTATGGCTACACCTTC. Its translation is CAIILDRGYGYTF. The V gene is TRBV11-2, the J gene TRBJ1-2, with TRBD1 matching 9 bases. CDR3 size: 13 residues. Germline V gene lookup returns CDR1 SGHAT and CDR2 FQNNGV. The junction had 7 bases not matched to a gene; V was cut back by 10 bases and J by 4 bases.

The CDR3 DNA sequence: TGTGCCAGCAGTGAATCCTTGGGTTTTGGAAACACCATATATTTT. It codes for CASSESLGFGNTIYF. The chain joins TRBV6-1 to TRBJ1-3, with unresolved D. The CDR3 loop spans 15 amino acids. V lost 2 bases to trimming and J lost 3 bases, with 11 bases between them. The germline CDR1 and CDR2 sequences are MNHNS and SASEGT.

The V and J genes are TRBV20-1 and TRBJ2-7, with 7 bases that match TRBD2. The CDR3 length is 14 residues. The ends lost 4 bases at V and 2 bases at J; junction bases unmatched: 8. Germline CDR1 and CDR2: DFQATT and SNEGSKA (reference sequence). DNA for the CDR3: TGCAGTGCTAAGTACGGGGGAGGGCCCTACGAGCAGTACTTC. Residues: CSAKYGGGPYEQYF.

Of note for this clone: This may come from a read error, since a much larger clone is one base off. This chain connects TRBV6-2 or TRBV6-3 to TRBJ2-6; 8 bases agree with TRBD1. Germline V lookup: CDR1 MNHEY, CDR2 SVGEGT. This CDR3 spans 20 amino acids. The CDR3 DNA reads as TGTGCCAGCACCGACCCTCGACAGGGGTCAGTCCGGTCTGGGACCAACGTCCTGACTTTC. This gives the protein CASTDPRQGSVRSGTNVLTF.

Of note for this clone: Sequence at one end of the junction differs from germline and may be a read error. The CDR3 spells CASSMGLITGELFF. In DNA form, the CDR3 reads TGTGCCAGTAGTATGGGACTAATCACCGGTGAGCTGTTTTTT. This rearrangement joins TRBV19 to TRBJ2-2; 7 positions agree with TRBD2. CDR1 is LNHDA, CDR2 SQIVND, per germline (reference sequence). The CDR3 has 14 residues. Full variable domain (remainder filled in from reference TRBV19 and TRBJ2-2): DGGITQSPKYLFRKEGQNVTLSCEQNLNHDAMYWYRQDPGQGLRLIYYSQIVNDFQKGDIAEGYSVSREKKESFPLTVTSAQKNPTAFYLCASSMGLITGELFFGEGSRLTVL.

The CDR3: CASSPVGDSYEQYF. CDR3 in DNA: TGTGCCAGCAGCCCAGTTGGGGACTCCTACGAGCAGTACTTC. The V and J genes are TRBV11-2 and TRBJ2-7; D remains unclear. V was pared by 5 bases and J by 0 bases, with 11 bases between. Germline V CDR1 and CDR2: SGHAT, FQNNGV. This CDR3 is 14 amino acids long.

The rearrangement uses TRBV11-2 and TRBJ2-1; D possibly corresponds to TRBD2 (6 bases). The germline V gene has CDR1 SGHAT and CDR2 FQNNGV. Trimming cost V 0 bases and J 0 bases, with 9 bases left between them. The CDR3 extends over 16 amino acids. This CDR3 reads CASSLDPGSSYNEQFF. DNA of the CDR3: TGTGCCAGCAGCTTAGATCCCGGGAGCTCCTACAATGAGCAGTTCTTC. Looking up the rest from reference TRBV11-2 and TRBJ2-1 gives the full variable domain: EAGVAQSPRYKIIEKRQSVAFWCNPISGHATLYWYQQILGQGPKLLIQFQNNGVVDDSQLPKDRFSAERLKGVDSTLKIQPAKLEDSAVYLCASSLDPGSSYNEQFFGPGTRLTVL.

Remarks on this clone: An end of the junction differs from the germline gene, which may be a read error. This chain connects TRBV6-2 or TRBV6-3 to TRBJ2-7; no clear D. The CDR3 runs to 13 residues. Germline assignment: CDR1 MNHEY and CDR2 SVGEGT. The CDR3 here is CASRSGDSSEKYF. As DNA, the CDR3 is TGTGCAAGCAGAAGTGGGGATTCATCGGAGAAGTACTTC.

This clone was detected many times. The genes are TRBV7-2 and TRBJ2-1; possibly TRBD2 for D (6 bases). The CDR3 is 16 amino acids. Trimming stripped 1 base from V and 4 bases from J, with 14 bases between. Per the germline V gene, CDR1 is SGHTA and CDR2 is FQGNSA. CDR3 sequence: CASSLGPGLEYNEQFF. CDR3 nucleotides: TGTGCCAGCAGCTTAGGACCGGGACTCGAGTACAATGAGCAGTTCTTC.

The chain employs TRBV4-1 and TRBJ2-7; D is perhaps TRBD2 (5 bases). The CDR3 has 16 residues. Trimming took off 4 bases at V and 4 bases at J, with 20 bases between the two ends. Germline V lookup: CDR1 MGHRA, CDR2 YSYEKL. CDR3 bases: TGCGCCAGCAGCCCCTGCGTGGGAGCGGAGCGTTACGAGCAGTACTTC. Residues: CASSPCVGAERYEQYF.